The rows below give T cell receptor beta chains drawn from one sample of a study of blood T cell repertoires in COVID-19. Profiling relied on immunoSEQ multiplex PCR, and the TCRdb table lists in-frame clones only, not all of them. The sample includes fewer than 250,000 clones, roughly 85% of them seen just once. Sequencing was carried out using PBMCs or T cells enriched from blood (not recorded which). The receptors here all came from a man aged 30-40 years who had recovered from COVID-19. CDR3s include the opening cysteine and the closing phenylalanine or tryptophan. A D gene is named only where the DNA matches it firmly. Clone sizes are given selectively: once, few, many, or a class where the clone is expanded.

j_gene | v_gene | d_gene | abundance | CDR3nt | CDR3aa
TRBJ1-5 | TRBV20-1 | - | many | TGCAGTGCTAGTGGGGGCGGTCAGCCCCAGCATTTT | CSASGGGQPQHF
TRBJ1-6 | TRBV6-1 | - | - | TGTGCCAGCAGTGAATTTCACACAAATAATTCACCCCTCCACTTT | CASSEFHTNNSPLHF
TRBJ1-2 | TRBV29-1 | TRBD1 | - | TGCAGCGTTGATGAGGGACAGTGGCTCGGCTACACCTTC | CSVDEGQWLGYTF
TRBJ1-1 | TRBV27 | - | - | TGTGCCAGCAGGTTCAGGGGTGCTATGGACACTGAAGCTTTCTTT | CASRFRGAMDTEAFF
TRBJ1-6 | TRBV9 | - | - | TGTGCCAGCAGCCCCCGGCGGCGCCTACATAATTCACCCCTCCACTTT | CASSPRRRLHNSPLHF
TRBJ1-2 | TRBV18 | - | once | TGTGCCAGCTCACCACCGTCCGGTCTAAGCTACTATGGCTACACCTTC | CASSPPSGLSYYGYTF
TRBJ2-3 | TRBV3-1/TRBV3-2 | TRBD2 | once | TGTGCCAGCAGCCCCCAGCGACTAGCGGCCCCAGATACGCAGTATTTT | CASSPQRLAAPDTQYF
TRBJ1-6 | TRBV29-1 | - | - | TGCAGCGTTCGTGTTCAGGGCCCTAATAATTCACCCCTCCACTTT | CSVRVQGPNNSPLHF
TRBJ1-3 | TRBV15 | - | - | TGTGCCACCAGCAGTCAGCGCTCTGGAAACACCATATATTTT | CATSSQRSGNTIYF
TRBJ1-1 | TRBV3-1/TRBV3-2 | - | - | TGTGCCAGCAGCCACACCGGGGGGAACACTGAAGCTTTCTTT | CASSHTGGNTEAFF
TRBJ1-5 | TRBV6-5 | TRBD1 | - | TGTGCCAGCAGACAGACAGGGTTTGGCAATCAGCCCCAGCATTTT | CASRQTGFGNQPQHF
TRBJ1-5 | TRBV6-5 | TRBD1 | - | TGTGCCAGCAGTTACTCGTACAGGGGAGATCAGCCCCAGCATTTT | CASSYSYRGDQPQHF
TRBJ1-6 | TRBV6-6 | - | - | TGTGCCAGCTTAGCTGAGAGCTCCTATAATTCACCCCTCCACTTT | CASLAESSYNSPLHF
TRBJ1-6 | TRBV5-6 | - | - | TGTGCCAGCACCCCCGGAGGGACGAATTCACCCCTCCACTTT | CASTPGGTNSPLHF
TRBJ2-5 | TRBV3-1/TRBV3-2 | TRBD2 | - | TGTGCCAGCAGCCGATACGGTGCTAGCGGGAGGAGGACGGAGACCCAGTACTTC | CASSRYGASGRRTETQYF
TRBJ1-4 | TRBV5-1 | TRBD1 | once | TGCGCCAGCAGCTCCGGGGACAGAGAGAATGAAAAACTGTTTTTT | CASSSGDRENEKLFF
TRBJ1-3 | TRBV28 | TRBD1 | - | TGTGCCAGCAGTTTGAGGCTGGGACAGGGGAAGGGAAACACCATATATTTT | CASSLRLGQGKGNTIYF
TRBJ2-7 | TRBV2 | - | once | TGTGCCAGCAGTGCGGGGTACACCTACGAGCAGTACTTC | CASSAGYTYEQYF
TRBJ2-7 | TRBV6-5 | TRBD1 | - | TGTGCCAGCAGACGGGACAGCAACTACGAGCAGTACTTC | CASRRDSNYEQYF
TRBJ1-3 | TRBV5-1 | - | - | TGCGCCAGCAGCTTGTCCGGGTTACCCTTACATGAAGATGGAAACACCATATATTTT | CASSLSGLPLHEDGNTIYF
TRBJ2-5 | TRBV12-3/TRBV12-4 | - | - | TGTGCCAGCCGACAGGCCAGTTGGGGGACCCAGTACTTC | CASRQASWGTQYF
TRBJ2-5 | TRBV10-3 | TRBD1 | - | TGTGCCTCGACGACGGACGCGGGACAGGCACAAGAGACCCAGTACTTC | CASTTDAGQAQETQYF
TRBJ2-1 | TRBV24-1 | - | - | TGTGCCACCAGTGATTTCGCCGGGAACTACAATGAGCAGTTCTTC | CATSDFAGNYNEQFF
TRBJ2-7 | TRBV28 | TRBD1 | once | TGTGCCAGCAGTATCCCCCAGGGGGCCTACGAGCAGTACTTC | CASSIPQGAYEQYF
TRBJ2-7 | TRBV20-1 | - | - | TGCAGTGCTAGAGCTAACTACGAGCAGTACTTC | CSARANYEQYF
TRBJ1-5 | TRBV30 | - | - | TGTGCCTGGAGTTCAACGGACGGGGGGAGGCCCCAGCATTTT | CAWSSTDGGRPQHF
TRBJ1-1 | TRBV9 | - | - | TGTGCCAGCAGCGTAGAGTGGCAGTCAACTGAAGCTTTCTTT | CASSVEWQSTEAFF
TRBJ2-1 | TRBV3-1/TRBV3-2 | - | few | TGTGCCAGCAGATTCGGACTCCTTACTAACAATGAGCAGTTCTTC | CASRFGLLTNNEQFF
TRBJ1-5 | TRBV7-2 | - | - | TGTGCCAGCAGCTTATGGCACAATCAGCCCCAGCATTTT | CASSLWHNQPQHF
TRBJ1-3 | TRBV14 | - | - | TGTGCCAGCAGCCAAGACAAGCATTACTCTGGAAACACCATATATTTT | CASSQDKHYSGNTIYF
TRBJ2-5 | TRBV7-9 | - | - | TGTGCCAGCAGCCCCGGACTGCCCCAGTACTTC | CASSPGLPQYF
TRBJ1-5 | TRBV7-2 | - | once | TGTGCCAGCAGCTTAGATATCGCAGGGGCCCAGCCCCAGCATTTT | CASSLDIAGAQPQHF
TRBJ1-2 | TRBV5-6 | - | - | TGTGCCAGCAGCTTGGCTTTGACTGCCTATGGCTACACCTTC | CASSLALTAYGYTF
TRBJ2-2 | TRBV7-7 | TRBD1 | - | TGTGCCAGCAGCTTGGAGACAGGGGGGACCGGGGAGCTGTTTTTT | CASSLETGGTGELFF
TRBJ2-7 | TRBV7-9 | TRBD1 | - | TGTGCCAGCAGCCCCGTGGACAGGGCTACCTACGAGCAGTACTTC | CASSPVDRATYEQYF
TRBJ2-3 | TRBV27 | - | - | TGTGCCAGTTCAATTGACATAACCACAGATACGCAGTATTTT | CASSIDITTDTQYF
TRBJ2-7 | TRBV3-1/TRBV3-2 | - | - | TGTGCCAGCAGCCAAGATAGTACTAGTTGGTACGAGCAGTACTTC | CASSQDSTSWYEQYF
TRBJ2-7 | TRBV7-9 | - | - | TGTGCCAGCAGCTTAGAGTCTAGCCGGCTCTACGAGCAGTACTTC | CASSLESSRLYEQYF
TRBJ1-5 | TRBV6-5 | - | - | TGTGCCAGCAGCCCGGGGGGGGCAACTCAGCCCCAGCATTTT | CASSPGGATQPQHF
TRBJ2-5 | TRBV2 | - | - | TGTGCCAGCAGTGAATGGGGGGTAGAGACCCAGTACTTC | CASSEWGVETQYF
TRBJ2-7 | TRBV12-3/TRBV12-4 | - | - | TGTGCCAGCACCCTGGGGGCTTACGAGCAGTACTTC | CASTLGAYEQYF
TRBJ2-5 | TRBV11-3 | - | - | TGTGCCAGCAGCGCCCTAAGAGGGGAGACCCAGTACTTC | CASSALRGETQYF
TRBJ1-2 | TRBV28 | TRBD1 | - | TGTGCCAGCAGGGGGACAGGCTCTACTGGCTACACCTTC | CASRGTGSTGYTF
TRBJ2-1 | TRBV7-9 | TRBD2 | - | TGTGCCAGCAGCTTTATAGCGGGAGGGCCAGGTGAGCAGTTCTTC | CASSFIAGGPGEQFF
TRBJ2-4 | TRBV7-2 | - | - | TGTGCCAGCAGCTTAAGGGGTGAGGACATTCAGTACTTC | CASSLRGEDIQYF
TRBJ1-1 | TRBV14 | TRBD1 | - | TGTGCCAGCAGCCAACTACCGACAGGGCATGATCCTACTTTCTTT | CASSQLPTGHDPTFF
TRBJ1-1 | TRBV29-1 | - | once | TGCAGCGTTTCAGGCCGCCTGAACACTGAAGCTTTCTTT | CSVSGRLNTEAFF
TRBJ1-1 | TRBV18 | TRBD1 | - | TGTGCCAGCTACTCGACAGGGGCTGGTGAAGCTTTCTTT | CASYSTGAGEAFF
TRBJ1-5 | TRBV3-1/TRBV3-2 | - | - | TGTGCCAGCAGCCCCCAGATCGGGACACTCCGAGATCAGCCCCAGCATTTT | CASSPQIGTLRDQPQHF
TRBJ2-7 | TRBV7-9 | TRBD1 | - | TGTGCCAGCAGCTCTTACGGACAGGGCTCTTCTAATAGGTACGAGCAGTACTTC | CASSSYGQGSSNRYEQYF
TRBJ2-1 | TRBV5-1 | TRBD2 | - | TGCGCCAGCAGCACCGGACTAGCGAACAATGAGCAGTTCTTC | CASSTGLANNEQFF
TRBJ2-7 | TRBV19 | TRBD1 | - | TGTGCCAGTAGTCTACAGGGGACAGACTCCTACGAGCAGTACTTC | CASSLQGTDSYEQYF
TRBJ1-2 | TRBV14 | - | - | TGTGCCAGCAGCCCAAAGGGGACATATCTATATGGCTACACCTTC | CASSPKGTYLYGYTF
TRBJ2-4 | TRBV7-6 | - | - | TGTGCCAGCAGCTTAGATCTGGGGAGAGGCGGGGCAGCCAAAAACATTCAGTACTTC | CASSLDLGRGGAAKNIQYF
TRBJ2-5 | TRBV7-2 | - | - | TGTGCCAGCGTCAAGCCCCAAGAGACCCAGTACTTC | CASVKPQETQYF
TRBJ1-2 | TRBV7-9 | - | once | TGTGCCAGCAGCTTAGTTTCGGGTTCGGGCTATGGCTACACCTTC | CASSLVSGSGYGYTF
TRBJ1-1 | TRBV7-9 | - | - | TGTGCCAGCAGCTCTCTGGGAGGGGAGAGGACTGAAGCTTTCTTT | CASSSLGGERTEAFF
TRBJ1-1 | TRBV10-3 | - | - | TGTGCCATCAGTGAGGCAGGGGCACTGAACACTGAAGCTTTCTTT | CAISEAGALNTEAFF
TRBJ1-2 | TRBV9 | - | - | TGTGCCAGCAGCGTTGGGGAGATCGATGGCTACACCTTC | CASSVGEIDGYTF
TRBJ1-6 | TRBV30 | - | - | TGTGCCTGGAGCGGTGGACAGTTTAATTCACCCCTCCACTTT | CAWSGGQFNSPLHF